These 2 T cell receptor beta chains were sequenced from one sample in a study of CD8+ T cells in alopecia areata. The sequencing template was cDNA reverse transcribed from extracted RNA. TCRdb's table, derived via immunoSEQ multiplex PCR, lists solely in-frame clones and lacks some. Of 210,000 or so clones in the sample, roughly three fifths were seen once. The treatment: oral pan-JAK inhibitor, 5-10 mg twice daily. Sequencing was performed on CD4+ T cells sorted from blood, taken at roughly week 45, from a patient treated with tofacitinib. The receptor set was obtained from a human donor with alopecia areata.

This clone was seen a few times. The V gene is TRBV2, the J gene TRBJ2-6; D is unresolved. V lost 4 bases to trimming and J lost 3 bases, with 10 bases between them. From germline, CDR1 is SNHLY and CDR2 FYNNEI. The CDR3 sequence is 15 residues long. The CDR3 is CASSGEGFGANVLTF. CDR3 nucleotide sequence: TGTGCCAGCAGTGGAGAAGGTTTTGGGGCCAACGTCCTGACTTTC.

This sequence joins TRBV29-1 and TRBJ1-1; 7 nucleotides agree with TRBD1. V was clipped by 6 bases and J by 6 bases; unmatched bases: 13. This CDR3 region has 14 residues. CDR1 is SQVTM, CDR2 ANQGSEA, per germline. The CDR3 protein is CSVVLGGTVPEAFF. The CDR3 nucleotides read TGCAGCGTGGTCTTAGGGGGCACGGTACCTGAAGCTTTCTTT.